The rows below give T cell receptor beta chains drawn from one sample of a study of T cells in Graves' hyperthyroidism and ophthalmopathy. TCRdb reprocessed the multiplex PCR reads via MiXCR and lists one record per CDR3 protein. Among under 300,000 distinct CDR3 sequences, around 15% were seen once, and the ten largest hold over 30%. The specimen was blood. The source of these receptors is a woman between 45 and 60 years old with Graves' hyperthyroidism that later progressed to Graves' ophthalmopathy. The conserved cysteine and the conserved F or W are not part of the CDR3 here. Each record gives: V gene, D gene, CDR3 protein. The D gene is left open where the match is weak.

>TRBV5-1|-
ASSLANSGNTIY
>TRBV9|TRBD1
ASSVASDRGYEQY
>TRBV6-1|TRBD1
ASSPGQDLFNIY
>TRBV7-4|TRBD2
ASSGGGRDYEQY
>TRBV28|TRBD1
ASSSGQASSYNSPLH
>TRBV28|-
ASSSPGPGTDTQY
>TRBV7-7|-
ASSLGPADLYEQY
>TRBV10-3|-
AIGLGARDQPQH
>TRBV7-3|-
ASSPGLRTGELF
>TRBV20-1|-
SARRSGSDWETQY
>TRBV11-2|-
ASSFLRGAYSYEQY
>TRBV2|-
ASSTESSNQPQH
>TRBV6-1|TRBD2
ASSSPGLAGGLQY
>TRBV24-1|-
ATSADSYGYT